This TCR beta chain was sequenced for a study of shared clonotypes between healthy human individuals. General study points: A handful of donors had around 5.5% of their naive CD4 clonotypes in common. Unshared clonotypes carried lower generation probabilities than those common to all four donors.

Terminally differentiated effector memory CD45RA+ cells were excluded from the naive CD8 cells, which were CD45RO-negative and positively selected for CCR7. This clone was counted once. Antigen unknown. The method was immunoSEQ multiplex PCR; TCRdb's version includes in-frame clones alone and lacks a portion of them. This table has about 1.9 million clones, just over 90% appearing once. The material sequenced was naive CD8+ T cells from PBMCs. The clonotype originates from a man between 18 and 29 years old in good health. Some clones in this sample may be carry-over from other donors' samples.

CDR3 loop: CASSWWGRDPHYEQYF. The CDR3 nucleotides read TGTGCCAGTAGTTGGTGGGGGAGGGATCCCCACTACGAGCAGTACTTC. This chain links TRBV19 with TRBJ2-7, with 7 bases fitting TRBD2. The CDR3 totals 16 residues. The trim removed 5 bases at V and 3 bases at J, leaving 13 bases unmatched. The germline gives CDR1 LNHDA, CDR2 SQIVND (reference sequence).